This is a list of T cell receptor beta chains from one sample in a study of cytomegalovirus exposure and HLA in healthy donors. Only in-frame clones appear in the TCRdb table, and some are missing; sequencing was by immunoSEQ multiplex PCR. The sample lists around 190,000 clones; just under 75% were seen once. The sequenced sample consisted of PBMCs. The receptors originated from a man under 40 in good health and CMV-seropositive. The CDR3 runs from the conserved cysteine through the conserved F or W. A D gene is named only where the DNA matches it firmly. Some rows have no size entry. The others give once, few or many, or a class for an expanded clone.

V gene	D gene	J gene	clone size	CDR3 DNA	CDR3 protein
TRBV11-2	NA	TRBJ2-7	NA	TGTGCCAGCAGCCTCCGTAATGTGGGGGGAATCTACGAGCAGTACTTC	CASSLRNVGGIYEQYF
TRBV28	TRBD1	TRBJ1-4	NA	TGTGCCAGCAACGAGGGGGCGCGTGAAAAACTGTTTTTT	CASNEGAREKLFF
TRBV5-1	TRBD2	TRBJ2-4	NA	TGCGCCAGCAGCTTAAGGGCGGCGGGGGGAGCCAAAAACATTCAGTACTTC	CASSLRAAGGAKNIQYF
TRBV9	NA	TRBJ2-2	NA	TGTGCCAGCAGCGTTTATGTTTCCACCGGGGAGCTGTTTTTT	CASSVYVSTGELFF
TRBV7-9	TRBD2	TRBJ2-1	NA	TGTGCCAGCAGCTTCACCGGGACTAGCGGGAACAATGAGCAGTTCTTC	CASSFTGTSGNNEQFF
TRBV9	TRBD2	TRBJ2-3	NA	TGTGCCAGCAGCGTCCGGGGGGGCACAGATACGCAGTATTTT	CASSVRGGTDTQYF
TRBV30	TRBD1	TRBJ1-1	NA	TGTGCCTGGAGTACGGGACAGGGGGGCACTGAAGCTTTCTTT	CAWSTGQGGTEAFF
TRBV21-1	NA	TRBJ2-1	NA	TGTGCCAGCAGCAAAGTTGGTGTACAGGACAATGAGCAGTTCTTC	CASSKVGVQDNEQFF
TRBV4-2	NA	TRBJ2-2	NA	TGTGCCAGCAGAACCGGAGAGCGGAACACCGGGGAGCTGTTTTTT	CASRTGERNTGELFF
TRBV7-9	NA	TRBJ1-1	NA	TGTGCCAGCAGCCCCGACTCCGACAGGGCTTTCTTT	CASSPDSDRAFF
TRBV9	TRBD2	TRBJ2-5	once	TGTGCCAGCAGCGTAGAACCCGCGGGAGGAGAGACCCAGTACTTC	CASSVEPAGGETQYF
TRBV6-1	NA	TRBJ2-7	NA	TGTGCCAGTCGGACGGACTGGAACGAGCAGTACTTC	CASRTDWNEQYF
TRBV11-2	NA	TRBJ1-1	few	TGTGCCAGCAGCCTTAGGGTATCGGGGGAGAGAACTGAAGCTTTCTTT	CASSLRVSGERTEAFF
TRBV13	NA	TRBJ2-5	few	TGTGCCAGCAGCTTAGGTGGCACGTGGACCCAGTACTTC	CASSLGGTWTQYF
TRBV4-2	TRBD1	TRBJ1-5	few	TGTGCCAGCAGCCAAGCAGAGACAGGGCCCCAGCCCCAGCATTTT	CASSQAETGPQPQHF
TRBV11-2	NA	TRBJ1-5	few	TGTGCCAGCAGCTTAGGGGAGTACCAGCCCCAGCATTTT	CASSLGEYQPQHF
TRBV6-5	NA	TRBJ2-2	NA	TGTGCCAGCAGCCAACTAAGAGGAACCGGGGAGCTGTTTTTT	CASSQLRGTGELFF
TRBV4-2	NA	TRBJ2-7	NA	TGTGCCAGCAGCCCTGGTTTAGCGGAAAACGAGCAGTACTTC	CASSPGLAENEQYF
TRBV9	TRBD2	TRBJ2-3	once	TGTGCCAGCAGCGTTTCAGGCGGGGGGGTATCAGATACGCAGTATTTT	CASSVSGGGVSDTQYF
TRBV25-1	NA	TRBJ1-4	NA	TGTGCCAGCAGTCGACGGGCAACTAATGAAAAACTGTTTTTT	CASSRRATNEKLFF
TRBV21-1	NA	TRBJ2-1	NA	TGTGCCAGCAGCACCCGACTAGCGTACAATGAGCAGTTCTTC	CASSTRLAYNEQFF
TRBV29-1	NA	TRBJ1-2	NA	TGCAGCGAGGGCGGGGGCTATGGCTACACCTTC	CSEGGGYGYTF
TRBV6-5	TRBD1	TRBJ1-3	NA	TGTGCCAGCAGTCCATCCTTCACAGGGGGGAACACCATATATTTT	CASSPSFTGGNTIYF
TRBV7-9	TRBD2	TRBJ2-5	few	TGTGCCAGCAGTGGGGGGGTAGAGACCCAGTACTTC	CASSGGVETQYF
TRBV7-9	NA	TRBJ1-5	NA	TGTTCCAGCAGCTTAGCCGATCAGCCCCAGCATTTT	CSSSLADQPQHF
TRBV28	NA	TRBJ2-7	NA	TGTGCCAGCAGTAGTGGCGGCCCCTCCTACGAGCAGTACTTC	CASSSGGPSYEQYF
TRBV7-3	TRBD2	TRBJ2-5	NA	TGTGCCAGCAGCCAAGGACTAGCGTCACAAGAGACCCAGTACTTC	CASSQGLASQETQYF
TRBV21-1	NA	TRBJ2-7	few	TGTGCCAGCAGCAGGGGACTAGCGGGGGGTAAGCAGTACTTC	CASSRGLAGGKQYF
TRBV10-3	NA	TRBJ1-1	NA	TGTGCCATCAGTGTAAGGGGGAACACTGAAGCTTTCTTT	CAISVRGNTEAFF
TRBV21-1	NA	TRBJ1-2	NA	NA	CASSTALPFGTGIYGYTF
TRBV6-1	NA	TRBJ2-1	NA	TGTGCCAGCAGTGAAGCTAGGGGCAATGAGCAGTTCTTC	CASSEARGNEQFF
TRBV13	NA	TRBJ2-7	NA	TGTGCCAGCAGCTTGCGCGATTCCTCCTACGAGCAGTACTTC	CASSLRDSSYEQYF
TRBV2	TRBD1	TRBJ2-6	NA	TGTGCCAGCAGTGGGTCGGGACAGGACGTCTCTGGGGCCAACGTCCTGACTTTC	CASSGSGQDVSGANVLTF
TRBV4-2	TRBD2	TRBJ2-3	NA	TGTGCCAGCAGCCAAGATCGTCGAGCGGGGTACTCCTTTGTCCCCGATACGCAGTATTTT	CASSQDRRAGYSFVPDTQYF
TRBV19	NA	TRBJ2-7	few	TGTGCCAGTAGTCCCCCCGGGGTAAGCTACGAGCAGTACTTC	CASSPPGVSYEQYF
TRBV18	NA	TRBJ2-6	few	TGTGCCAGCTCACCTCCCGAGGGCGGTGGGGCCAACGTCCTGACTTTC	CASSPPEGGGANVLTF
TRBV4-3	TRBD1	TRBJ2-5	NA	TGCGCCAGCAGCCAAGAGTGGTGGGACAGGGGGGGAGAAGAGACCCAGTACTTC	CASSQEWWDRGGEETQYF
TRBV11-2	NA	TRBJ1-6	few	TGTGCCAGCAGCACGTCCACGAGCTCCTATAATTCACCCCTCCACTTT	CASSTSTSSYNSPLHF
TRBV18	NA	TRBJ2-1	NA	TGTGCCAGCTCACCTAAACGGGGGTCTGGAGAGCAGTTCTTC	CASSPKRGSGEQFF
TRBV19	TRBD1	TRBJ1-6	few	TGTGCCAGTAGTATACTCCCAGGCGGAGGGGGCGCCACAAATTCACCCCTCCACTTT	CASSILPGGGGATNSPLHF
TRBV9	NA	TRBJ2-2	once	TGTGCCAGCAGCGTTTACGGGTCCGGGGAGCTGTTTTTT	CASSVYGSGELFF
TRBV7-8	TRBD1	TRBJ1-5	NA	TGTGCCAGCAGCCTCGGGGACAGGGGCCCGTATAGCAATCAGCCCCAGCATTTT	CASSLGDRGPYSNQPQHF
TRBV30	NA	TRBJ2-1	NA	TGTGCCTGGGGTTTAAGGGGGAGGGCCTGGAATGAGCAGTTCTTC	CAWGLRGRAWNEQFF
TRBV7-3	TRBD2	TRBJ2-1	NA	TGTGCCAGCAGCTTAGCACCCGGGACTAGCAAAGACAATGAGCAGTTCTTC	CASSLAPGTSKDNEQFF
TRBV7-2	NA	TRBJ2-7	few	TGTGCCAGCAGGGCCCAGGGTGCTCTGAACGAGCAGTACTTC	CASRAQGALNEQYF
TRBV28	TRBD1	TRBJ1-5	NA	TGTGCCAGCAGCCTAGGACAGGGGGCTGGTAGCAATCAGCCCCAGCATTTT	CASSLGQGAGSNQPQHF
TRBV4-3	TRBD2	TRBJ2-1	NA	TGCGCCAGCAGCCAAGATCGTAGCGGGGTGAGCCCCTACAATGAGCAGTTCTTC	CASSQDRSGVSPYNEQFF
TRBV4-2	TRBD2	TRBJ2-3	NA	TGTGCCAGCAGCCCCCCGTTAGCGGGGGGGTCAGATACGCAGTATTTT	CASSPPLAGGSDTQYF
TRBV7-2	NA	TRBJ1-5	NA	TGTGCCAGCAGCCCTGAGTACGATCAGCCCCAGCATTTT	CASSPEYDQPQHF
TRBV19	NA	TRBJ2-5	NA	TGTGCCACCCCATACTGGGAGACCCAGTACTTC	CATPYWETQYF
TRBV30	NA	TRBJ1-1	NA	TGTGCCTGGAGTGTGTTTGGGACCACAGGGATGAACACTGAAGCTTTCTTT	CAWSVFGTTGMNTEAFF
TRBV5-5	NA	TRBJ2-2	NA	TGTGCCAGCAGCTCCGGGACAACGAACACCGGGGAGCTGTTTTTT	CASSSGTTNTGELFF
TRBV2	NA	TRBJ2-3	NA	TGTGCCAGCATAGGGGGATTTAGCACAGATACGCAGTATTTT	CASIGGFSTDTQYF
TRBV11-2	NA	TRBJ1-5	NA	TGTGCCAGCAGCTATTCACTCGATCAGCCCCAGCATTTT	CASSYSLDQPQHF
TRBV6-1	NA	TRBJ2-2	NA	TGTGCCAGCAGTCATGGAGAGTTGGGGGAGCTGTTTTTT	CASSHGELGELFF